The entry below gives a single T cell receptor beta chain sequence along with its context. This clonotype appeared many times. Its antigen is currently not known. Within one base of it there is no much larger clone, and no base qualities were kept. Deletion took 3 bases off V and 3 bases off J, with a span of 8 bases between the germline ends. Per the germline V gene (reference sequence), MNHEY is the CDR1 and SMNVEV is the CDR2. The CDR3 goes from the cysteine to the phenylalanine over 13 residues. Just CDR3 DNA is preserved here, 39 bases in frame from base 1. The source of the sample is a study of Graves' ophthalmopathy and Graves' hyperthyroidism (dated by TCRdb to the late 2010s). For the wider study: Peripheral blood was collected at initial diagnosis, prior to any treatment. The study used TCR beta repertoire signatures to distinguish Graves' ophthalmopathy from Graves' hyperthyroidism and to predict progression to ophthalmopathy. In five or six hyperthyroidism patients, the T-cell repertoire of thyroid tissue was compared with the T-cell repertoire of blood. The independent validation cohort included 18 to 20 hyperthyroidism patients plus 17 patients who later progressed from hyperthyroidism to ophthalmopathy. Following sampling, methimazole starting at 30 mg daily was administered to hyperthyroidism patients, and high-dose intravenous methylprednisolone was administered to ophthalmopathy patients. To explore V-J signatures that separate ophthalmopathy from hyperthyroidism, a discovery set of about a hundred patients was enrolled, consisting of about 45 with ophthalmopathy and approximately 60 with stable hyperthyroidism. The approximately 100 discovery patients were randomly divided into training and test sets at a 7:3 ratio. In total, 135 blood samples were TCR-sequenced: some 43 ophthalmopathy, around 75 hyperthyroidism and some 17 hyperthyroidism-to-ophthalmopathy patients.

The full study reports these points: In validation, the model predicted ophthalmopathy progression with about 70% sensitivity and 72.22% specificity; 12 predicted patients were CT-confirmed with GO in a median of 6.5 months. Sample size was not statistically predetermined, and group allocation was not concealed from the investigators. In cross-validation, the 13-signature model distinguished ophthalmopathy from stable hyperthyroidism with just over 85% sensitivity and roughly 81% specificity, and in the test set the corresponding values were roughly 78% and 74%. Most expanded thyroid clonotypes with frequency above 0.001 were also detected in blood, suggesting blood repertoires may reflect the thyroid immune response.

Ophthalmopathy patients were characterized by moderately to severely active disease, a Clinical Activity Score of at least 3, a NOSPECS grade of at least 4, and a disease duration under 3 months. Patients with other autoimmune diseases, uncontrolled infections, pregnancy or lactation were excluded from the study. Diagnosis relied on clinical symptoms, serum thyroxine, TRAb, thyroid ultrasound and orbital computed tomography. PBMCs were isolated from 7.5 to 10 ml of fresh peripheral blood by Ficoll-Paque density gradient centrifugation. Total RNA was extracted using Trizol reagent, and RNA quality was checked on an Agilent 2100 Bioanalyzer. For repertoire sequencing, TCR beta CDR3 regions were amplified from RNA transcripts. The first round was an RT-PCR using HTBI primers with the Qiagen OneStep RT-PCR kit, and this first round was followed by a second-round multiplex PCR, then size selection and purification. Libraries were sequenced on an Illumina HiSeq2000 using paired-end 100 bp reads. The authors' pipeline ran thus. Reads were processed with SOAPnuke, discarding reads with adapters, uncalled bases, mean Phred below 15, or no exact constant-primer or identifier match. COPE v1.2.5 was used to merge high-quality paired reads. Each unique nucleotide sequence was treated as a clonotype, and MiTCR v1.1 was used to align the clonotypes to the IMGT TRB V, D and J references. The analysis was limited to V-J combinations with a frequency above 0.0001, which together covered approximately 99% of repertoires. For each V-J combination, a TCR clonal expansion and chaos score was defined as F50 clonal expansion divided by the chaos observed in the TCRdist matrix. Features were reduced by Welch's t-statistics and random forest to around 13 V-J combinations, which fed a naive Bayes classifier. The similarity between thyroid and blood repertoires was quantified using the Morisita-Horn index. TCRdb reworked the public reads: Q25 trimming with fastp, MiXCR clone assembly, productive beta chains retained. Under each unique CDR3 protein, matching rows form one entry showing the most common genes and DNA. The V and J calls come from TCRdb's annotation, not from the publication. This sample gives fewer than 250,000 distinct CDR3 sequences in total; just under 30% of them show up just once. Approximately 9.6% of the sample rests with the top ten.

The chain is assembled from TRBV27 and TRBJ2-5, with the D segment identity uncertain. The sequencing input was peripheral blood. This clonotype was sampled from a man between 50 and 59 years old with Graves' ophthalmopathy. Donor details come from another sample of the same person, matched by shared clones. The nucleotide sequence is TGTGCCAGCAGTTTTGCAGGCAAAGAGACCCAGTACTTC. Its coded protein is CASSFAGKETQYF.